The sequence of this TCR beta chain was determined in a study of blood T cell repertoires in COVID-19. For the study at large: PBMCs, B-cell-depleted T cells, or T cells provided the cDNA or gDNA that made up the material.

The CDR3 is made up of 14 amino acids. V was clipped by 6 bases and J by 4 bases, with 13 bases between them. CDR1 is KGHSH and CDR2 is LQKENI in the germline V gene. Method: immunoSEQ multiplex PCR; TCRdb's copy keeps in-frame clones and lacks some. The table lists some 100,000 clones, about 87% of them singletons, with about 7% in the top ten. The TCR comes from a woman between 45 and 60 years old with acute or convalescent COVID-19. The chain is built from TRBV18 and TRBJ1-3; the D is unclear. The specimen sequenced was peripheral blood. CDR3 amino acids: CASSPRRIGNTIYF. CDR3 DNA sequence: TGTGCCAGCTCCCCCAGGAGGATCGGAAACACCATATATTTT.